Each of the 29 T cell receptor beta chains below was sequenced from the same sample in a study of cytomegalovirus exposure and HLA in healthy donors (TCRdb year 2017). The library was prepared using the immunoSEQ multiplex PCR assay. For the multiplex PCR, a mixture combining 60 forward primers for TCR Vbeta segments and 13 reverse primers for TCR Jbeta segments was used. This is the immuneACCESS table as TCRdb keeps it, with only in-frame sequences that have V and J called. A part of the clones is gone; compared with another copy, unresolved V genes explain less than half, and the rest is unexplained. This sample is represented by roughly 120,000 clones; roughly 82% of them were singletons. The top ten clonotypes cover 13% of the sample. The sample was PBMCs. Receptors originate from a middle-aged woman in good health and CMV-seropositive.

The rearrangement links TRBV4-2 to TRBJ2-4, with D hard to call. The CDR3 runs 15 residues. Looked up from germline, CDR1 is LGHNA and CDR2 is YNFKEQ. V gave up 2 bases and J gave up 4 bases, with 12 bases separating them. The CDR3 DNA sequence: TGTGCCAGCAGCCAATCCCCGTTAGAAAAAAACATTCAGTACTTC. It specifies CASSQSPLEKNIQYF.

This clone was seen only once. The chain has TRBV7-2 and TRBJ2-5; D unclear. Germline loops: CDR1 SGHTA, CDR2 FQGNSA. The V end lost 2 bases, the J end lost 2 bases, and 6 bases lay between the germline ends. This CDR3 has 13 residues. CDR3 sequence (DNA): TGTGCCAGCAGCTTAATGCGTCAAGAGACCCAGTACTTC. It translates to CASSLMRQETQYF.

This chain links TRBV6-5 with TRBJ2-5; a possible D gene is TRBD2 (6 bases). Germline CDR1 is MNHEY and CDR2 is SVGAGI. The CDR3 runs 13 residues. With 6 bases removed from V and 4 bases from J, the gap between germline ends came to 12 bases. This CDR3 is CASSSGTLETQYF. The CDR3 coding sequence is TGTGCCAGCAGCTCCGGGACTCTAGAGACCCAGTACTTC.

The chain carries TRBV21-1 and TRBJ1-2. TRBV21-1 is marked as a pseudogene. This CDR3 has 13 amino acids. CDR3 amino acids: CASSKGGGSGYTF. In DNA, the CDR3 is TGTGCCAGCAGCAAAGGGGGGGGCAGTGGCTACACCTTC.

V usage is TRBV6-5 and J usage is TRBJ1-2; D is possibly TRBD1 (6 bases). V shed 1 base and J shed 6 bases, with 12 bases lying between them. The CDR3 covers 14 residues. Germline loops: CDR1 MNHEY, CDR2 SVGAGI. DNA of the CDR3: TGTGCCAGCAGTTACTTCCAGGGACATGATGGCTACACCTTC. It encodes CASSYFQGHDGYTF.

The genes are TRBV15 and TRBJ2-1; 7 nucleotides agree with TRBD2. Losses at the gene ends were 4 bases for V and 8 bases for J; bases not matched to a gene: 17. Per the germline V gene, CDR1 is LNHNV and CDR2 is YYDKDF (reference sequence). The CDR3 consists of 17 residues. CDR3 amino acids: CATSTGRPGTIRHEQFF. The CDR3 DNA is TGTGCCACCAGCACAGGGCGACCGGGGACTATTCGGCATGAGCAGTTCTTC.

A word on this clone: Other nucleotide sequences from this sample produce the same CDR3. The V and J genes are TRBV5-4 and TRBJ2-7; 9 bases are shared with TRBD2. The germline V gene encodes CDR1 SGHNT and CDR2 YYREEE (reference sequence). The CDR3 totals 14 residues. The J segment lost 5 bases and the V segment lost 0 bases, leaving 3 bases of the junction unmatched. CDR3 DNA sequence: TGTGCCAGCAGCTTGGGGTTAGCGGGAGACGAGCAGTACTTC. This translates into CASSLGLAGDEQYF.

The genes are TRBV5-6 and TRBJ2-7; TRBD2 agrees at 9 bases. With V trimmed by 5 bases and J by 3 bases, 9 bases remained unmatched. This CDR3 comprises 15 residues. Germline CDR1 SGHDT, CDR2 YYEEEE. CDR3 region: CASSPAGGSGYEQYF. CDR3 nucleotide sequence: TGTGCCAGCAGTCCCGCGGGGGGGTCGGGCTACGAGCAGTACTTC. The full variable domain, in which reference TRBV5-6 and TRBJ2-7 provide the parts outside the CDR3, is DAGVTQSPTHLIKTRGQQVTLRCSPKSGHDTVSWYQQALGQGPQFIFQYYEEEERQRGNFPDRFSGHQFPNYSSELNVNALLLGDSALYLCASSPAGGSGYEQYFGPGTRLTVT.

In the case of this clone: Other DNA variants within this sample encode the same CDR3. The CDR3 region is CASSLGSSYEQYF. The DNA of the CDR3 is TGCGCCAGCAGCTTGGGGAGCTCCTACGAGCAGTACTTC. The chain recombines TRBV5-1 with TRBJ2-7; D gene uncertain. Germline assignment: CDR1 SGHRS and CDR2 YFSETQ. The CDR3 totals 13 residues. Trimming removed 0 bases from V and 0 bases from J, with 4 bases in between.

V and J are TRBV29-1 and TRBJ2-7; a weak D match, TRBD2 (7 bases). Trimming stripped 4 bases from V and 5 bases from J, with 18 bases between. Per the germline V gene, CDR1 is SQVTM and CDR2 is ANQGSEA. This CDR3 region has 14 residues. The CDR3 sequence is CSVVDRRGLNEQYF. CDR3 nucleotide sequence: TGCAGCGTTGTAGACCGGCGGGGGCTCAACGAGCAGTACTTC.

The V gene is TRBV5-1, the J gene TRBJ1-3; no clear D gene. CDR3 length: 14 amino acids. The V end was cut by 3 bases, the J end by 1 base, with 8 bases between. Looked up from germline, CDR1 is SGHRS and CDR2 is YFSETQ. This CDR3 reads CASSSTASGNTIYF. CDR3 bases: TGCGCCAGCAGCTCAACAGCATCTGGAAACACCATATATTTT.

CDR3 in amino acids: CASSPQRGDSYNEQFF. The CDR3 nucleotides read TGCGCCAGCAGCCCCCAGCGGGGGGACTCCTACAATGAGCAGTTCTTC. The J gene is TRBJ2-1, the V gene TRBV5-1; 9 nucleotides agree with TRBD2. The germline gives CDR1 SGHRS, CDR2 YFSETQ. This CDR3 comprises 16 residues. After removal of 4 bases from V and 0 bases from J, the junction contained 5 bases not matched to a gene.

The V gene is TRBV4-2, the J gene TRBJ2-2, with D unresolved. Trimming took off 5 bases at V and 5 bases at J, with 15 bases between the two ends. The CDR3 is 15 amino acids. The germline gives CDR1 LGHNA, CDR2 YNFKEQ. CDR3 sequence: CASSAKGAETGELFF. The CDR3 nucleotides are TGTGCCAGCAGCGCTAAAGGTGCGGAAACCGGGGAGCTGTTTTTT.

Only one count was recorded for this clone. The chain employs TRBV7-9 and TRBJ2-7; 14 nucleotides match TRBD2. Germline CDR1 and CDR2: SEHNR and FQNEAQ (reference sequence). V trimming: 1 base; J trimming: 5 bases; junction bases outside the gene matches: 10. The CDR3 sequence is 18 residues long. DNA for the CDR3: TGTGCCAGCAGCTTAGGGACTAGCGGGAGGAGACGGGGAAACGAGCAGTACTTC. Translating gives CASSLGTSGRRRGNEQYF.

This chain links TRBV6-5 with TRBJ2-7, with TRBD1 matching 8 bases. CDR1 MNHEY and CDR2 SVGAGI come from the germline V gene. This CDR3 contains 15 residues. V lost 0 bases, J lost 6 bases, and 7 bases stayed unmatched. This chain's CDR3 is CASSYSRQGASEQYF. CDR3 DNA sequence: TGTGCCAGCAGTTACTCGAGGCAGGGGGCCAGCGAGCAGTACTTC.

The rearrangement joins TRBV18 to TRBJ2-7, with D possibly being TRBD1 (6 bases). The V gene's germline CDR1 is KGHSH and CDR2 LQKENI. CDR3 length equals 12 residues. The V end was cut by 4 bases, the J end by 7 bases, with 11 bases between. This chain's CDR3 is CASSLQGQEQYF. The DNA of the CDR3 is TGTGCCAGCTCACTACAGGGCCAGGAGCAGTACTTC.

This chain links TRBV6-6 with TRBJ2-7, with a tentative D call TRBD1 (6 bases). The CDR3 loop spans 14 amino acids. The germline V and J ends were trimmed by 5 bases and 2 bases, with 13 bases remaining between them. Germline loops: CDR1 MNHNY, CDR2 SVGAGI (reference sequence). CDR3 region: CASSRPGVPYEQYF. In DNA form, the CDR3 reads TGTGCCAGCAGTAGGCCAGGGGTTCCCTACGAGCAGTACTTC.

This clone counts as medium-sized. The gene calls are TRBV10-3 and TRBJ2-7; the D is unclear. V was shortened by 4 bases and J by 6 bases, with 19 bases between the two germline ends. CDR1 ENHRY and CDR2 SYGVKD come from the germline V gene. The CDR3 is made up of 15 amino acids. The CDR3 DNA reads as TGTGCCATCAGTGGTTTATTCGGTAGCAATTTCGAGCAGTACTTC. Its translation: CAISGLFGSNFEQYF.

This clone appeared a few times. The V call is TRBV11-2, the J call TRBJ2-1; perhaps TRBD2 as D (7 bases). The CDR3 runs to 15 residues. Trimming left V 5 bases short and J 7 bases short, with 18 bases between. Germline V gives CDR1 SGHAT, CDR2 FQNNGV. CDR3 protein: CASSQRGRAWNEQFF. The CDR3 bases are TGTGCCAGCAGCCAGAGGGGGAGGGCTTGGAATGAGCAGTTCTTC.

The J gene is TRBJ2-2, the V gene TRBV2; no reliable D call. CDR1 and CDR2 (germline): SNHLY, FYNNEI. V lost 4 bases and J lost 1, with 13 bases in between. This CDR3 region has 16 residues. This chain's CDR3 is CASSALGSLNTGELFF. The CDR3 coding sequence is TGTGCCAGCAGTGCCCTAGGAAGTCTGAACACCGGGGAGCTGTTTTTT.

The gene calls are TRBV5-6 and TRBJ1-1, with 7 bases that match TRBD1. The germline V gene has CDR1 SGHDT and CDR2 YYEEEE. The CDR3 runs to 16 residues. The V and J ends lost 4 bases and 6 bases, in that order; junction bases with no gene match: 15. The CDR3 is CASSGNSGDRDAEAFF. The DNA of the CDR3 is TGTGCCAGCAGCGGTAATTCGGGTGACAGGGACGCTGAAGCTTTCTTT.

This clone was seen a single time. The V call is TRBV18, the J call TRBJ2-2; D may be TRBD1 (6 bases). V lost 2 bases, J lost 7 bases, and 17 bases lay in between. This CDR3 comprises 16 residues. Germline V CDR1 and CDR2: KGHSH, LQKENI. The CDR3 sequence: CASSPDLAGVSGELFF. Written as DNA, the CDR3 is TGTGCCAGCTCACCAGACTTAGCAGGGGTGAGCGGGGAGCTGTTTTTT.

The chain employs TRBV4-1 and TRBJ2-2; possible D gene TRBD2, 6 bases. The CDR3 covers 19 residues. Looked up from germline, CDR1 is MGHRA and CDR2 is YSYEKL. Trimming took off 0 bases at V and 0 bases at J, with 17 bases between the two ends. Here the CDR3 DNA reads TGCGCCAGCAGCCAAGAATTAGGACGGCGGGGATCGAACACCGGGGAGCTGTTTTTT. It specifies CASSQELGRRGSNTGELFF.

CDR3 in amino acids: CASSLETSGRGEQYF. In DNA form, the CDR3 reads TGTGCCAGCAGCTTAGAGACTAGCGGGAGAGGCGAGCAGTACTTC. This sequence joins TRBV7-9 and TRBJ2-7; 12 bases line up with TRBD2. The length of the CDR3 is 15 residues. With V trimmed by 1 base and J by 6 bases, 4 bases remained unmatched. Germline CDR1 is SEHNR and CDR2 is FQNEAQ (reference sequence).

V usage is TRBV2 and J usage is TRBJ2-7; 12 positions agree with TRBD2. CDR1 is SNHLY and CDR2 is FYNNEI in the germline V gene. The J segment lost 3 bases and the V segment lost 6 bases, leaving 3 bases of the junction unmatched. This CDR3 comprises 14 residues. The CDR3 here is CASSGLAGFYEQYF. For the CDR3, the DNA is TGTGCCAGCAGCGGACTAGCGGGGTTCTACGAGCAGTACTTC.

This clone was counted only a few times. The chain carries TRBV7-3 and TRBJ1-1; D gene ambiguous. The CDR3 is made up of 14 amino acids. The V gene's germline CDR1 is SGHTA and CDR2 FQGTGA. V lost 1 base to trimming and J lost 1 base, with 7 bases between them. The CDR3 region has the DNA TGTGCCAGCAGCTTAAGTCACTCGAACACTGAAGCTTTCTTT. Translation gives CASSLSHSNTEAFF.

The chain has TRBV18 and TRBJ2-3; 8 bases map to TRBD2. The CDR3 contains 14 residues. Germline CDR1 reads KGHSH; CDR2 reads LQKENI. Trimming removed 8 bases from V and 6 bases from J; junction bases left unmatched: 10. CDR3 sequence reads: CASARLAMGDTQYF. The CDR3 nucleotides are TGTGCCAGCGCGAGACTAGCGATGGGGGATACGCAGTATTTT.

The V gene is TRBV7-2, the J gene TRBJ2-5, with 11 bases matching TRBD2. The CDR3 extends over 18 amino acids. Germline V lookup: CDR1 SGHTA, CDR2 FQGNSA. V shed 0 bases, J shed 1 base, and the junction held 7 bases outside the gene matches. CDR3 DNA sequence: TGTGCCAGCAGCTTAGCCCGGCTAGCGGGAGGCTTCCAAGAGACCCAGTACTTC. Translated, it gives CASSLARLAGGFQETQYF.

V and J are TRBV18 and TRBJ1-1; 7 bases agree with TRBD1. CDR1 and CDR2 (germline): KGHSH, LQKENI. The CDR3 extends over 16 amino acids. Trimming took 3 bases from V and 1 from J; bases not matched to a gene: 8. CDR3 region: CASSPRTGVGNTEAFF. CDR3 DNA: TGTGCCAGCTCACCTCGAACAGGGGTGGGGAACACTGAAGCTTTCTTT. Looking up the rest from reference TRBV18 and TRBJ1-1 gives the full variable domain: NAGVMQNPRHLVRRRGQEARLRCSPMKGHSHVYWYRQLPEEGLKFMVYLQKENIIDESGMPKERFSAEFPKEGPSILRIQQVVRGDSAAYFCASSPRTGVGNTEAFFGQGTRLTVV.